Each of the 10 T cell receptor beta chains below was sequenced from the same sample in a study of PD-1 blockade in classical Hodgkin lymphoma (dated by TCRdb to the early 2020s). Library preparation employed the immunoSEQ multiplex PCR assay. The table comes from immuneACCESS by way of TCRdb, which keeps in-frame sequences with V and J called. Part of the clones is missing from these tables; in studies checked, under half for an unresolved V gene and the rest for unknown reasons. This sample is represented by some 27,000 clones; more than 85% of them were singletons. The top ten clonotypes cover approximately 3.8% of the sample. Per the publication, the time point label means: newly diagnosed, previously untreated cHL patient sample. The sequenced sample was peripheral blood mononuclear cells (PBMCs). The receptors here all came from a human donor with classical Hodgkin lymphoma.

Written as DNA, the CDR3 is TGCAGCGTGAGGACTAGCGGGTCCTACGAGCAGTACTTC. This encodes CSVRTSGSYEQYF. The V gene is TRBV29-1, the J gene TRBJ2-7, with 11 bases aligning to TRBD2. V lost 6 bases to trimming and J lost 1 base; unmatched junction nucleotides: 2. The CDR3 contains 13 residues. Germline loops: CDR1 SQVTM, CDR2 ANQGSEA.

The gene calls are TRBV5-4 and TRBJ2-1; TRBD2 matches 8 bases. J lost 4 bases, V lost 0 bases, and 6 bases had no gene match. CDR1 is SGHNT, CDR2 YYREEE, per germline (reference sequence). The CDR3 spans 16 residues. CDR3 sequence (DNA): TGTGCCAGCAGCTTGGTTGCGGGGGGCGCATACAATGAGCAGTTCTTC. Its protein product is CASSLVAGGAYNEQFF. The variable domain in full, completed from reference TRBV5-4 and TRBJ2-1, reads ETGVTQSPTHLIKTRGQQVTLRCSSQSGHNTVSWYQQALGQGPQFIFQYYREEENGRGNFPPRFSGLQFPNYSSELNVNALELDDSALYLCASSLVAGGAYNEQFFGPGTRLTVL.

The V gene is TRBV7-7, the J gene TRBJ2-5; no reliable D call. Germline V lookup: CDR1 SSHAT, CDR2 FNYEAQ (reference sequence). V was pared by 1 base and J by 2 bases, with 20 bases between. The CDR3 consists of 18 residues. CDR3 coding DNA: TGTGCCAGCAGCTTAGGGGTCTCGTCGGTCGTCTTGCAAGAGACCCAGTACTTC. Residues: CASSLGVSSVVLQETQYF.

The V and J genes are TRBV5-4 and TRBJ1-2, with D possibly being TRBD1 (6 bases). Trimming removed 1 base at V and 2 bases at J, with 12 bases between. CDR1 and CDR2 from the germline V gene are SGHNT and YYREEE (reference sequence). This CDR3 spans 15 amino acids. In DNA, the CDR3 is TGTGCCAGCAGCTTGAGGGGGGCGCCCAACTATGGCTACACCTTC. Protein: CASSLRGAPNYGYTF.

The chain recombines TRBV28 with TRBJ2-6; no clear D. The CDR3 is made up of 14 amino acids. Per the germline V gene, CDR1 is MDHEN and CDR2 is SYDVKM. V was cut by 7 bases and J by 1 base, with 8 bases left in between. This chain's CDR3 is CASNLGSGANVLTF. CDR3 sequence (DNA): TGTGCCAGCAACCTCGGATCTGGGGCCAACGTCCTGACTTTC.

V gene TRBV5-3 combines with J gene TRBJ2-5; 9 bases map to TRBD1. TRBV5-3 is known as an ORF, though its function is uncertain. The CDR3 is made up of 17 amino acids. J was trimmed by 5 bases and V by 1 base; bases with no gene match: 12. The CDR3 region has the DNA TGTGCCAGAAGCTTGTGGGACAGGGCCAAAACCCGGGAGACCCAGTACTTC. Translated: CARSLWDRAKTRETQYF.

The rearrangement uses TRBV4-3 and TRBJ2-1, with 7 bases identical to TRBD1. V was clipped by 4 bases and J by 5 bases; unmatched bases: 14. Germline loops: CDR1 LGHNA, CDR2 YSLEER. This CDR3 spans 17 amino acids. CDR3 protein: CASSRDNRGVGDNEQFF. Here the CDR3 DNA reads TGCGCCAGCAGCCGGGACAACAGGGGTGTGGGTGACAATGAGCAGTTCTTC.

The chain joins TRBV7-2 to TRBJ1-1; D gene unclear. Trimming removed 1 base from V and 4 bases from J, with 7 bases in between. The CDR3 contains 13 residues. Germline V gives CDR1 SGHTA, CDR2 FQGNSA. CDR3 sequence: CASSLGPATEAFF. CDR3 sequence (DNA): TGTGCCAGCAGCTTAGGGCCCGCCACTGAAGCTTTCTTT.

The chain joins TRBV10-3 to TRBJ1-4, with D unclear. The V end was cut by 2 bases, the J end by 7 bases, with 14 bases between. This CDR3 contains 15 residues. CDR1 is ENHRY and CDR2 is SYGVKD in the germline V gene. The CDR3 DNA is TGTGCCATCAGTGAGCGAAGCGGATTCGCTGAAAAACTGTTTTTT. Its translation: CAISERSGFAEKLFF.

The chain couples TRBV5-1 to TRBJ2-1; the match to TRBD1 covers 12 bases. This CDR3 has 16 amino acids. The V and J ends lost 4 bases and 8 bases, in that order; junction bases with no gene match: 10. The V gene's germline CDR1 is SGHRS and CDR2 YFSETQ. The CDR3 here is CASSPEGTGGVDEQFF. The CDR3 DNA is TGCGCCAGCAGCCCGGAGGGGACAGGGGGCGTTGATGAGCAGTTCTTC.